This T cell receptor beta chain was documented in a study of Ad26.COV2.S vaccination and SARS-CoV-2 variants. General observations from the study: Placebo recipients had lower spike-specific TCR breadth than vaccine recipients.

Sequencing was performed with immunoSEQ multiplex PCR; in TCRdb, only in-frame clones are kept and a portion is missing. The profile shows some 180,000 clones, roughly 87% of them singletons. As concerns this clone: Its antigen is still unknown.

The sample here was peripheral blood, taken after recovery from COVID-19. The receptor comes from a human donor who had recovered from COVID-19.

The CDR3 DNA follows: TGTGCCAGCAATCGGGGGATAGATGAAAAACTGTTTTTT. It codes for CASNRGIDEKLFF. The chain employs TRBV2 and TRBJ1-4, with a weak D call TRBD1 (5 bases). CDR1 is SNHLY and CDR2 is FYNNEI in the germline V gene. Trimming removed 7 bases from V and 6 bases from J, with 12 bases in between. The CDR3 totals 13 residues.